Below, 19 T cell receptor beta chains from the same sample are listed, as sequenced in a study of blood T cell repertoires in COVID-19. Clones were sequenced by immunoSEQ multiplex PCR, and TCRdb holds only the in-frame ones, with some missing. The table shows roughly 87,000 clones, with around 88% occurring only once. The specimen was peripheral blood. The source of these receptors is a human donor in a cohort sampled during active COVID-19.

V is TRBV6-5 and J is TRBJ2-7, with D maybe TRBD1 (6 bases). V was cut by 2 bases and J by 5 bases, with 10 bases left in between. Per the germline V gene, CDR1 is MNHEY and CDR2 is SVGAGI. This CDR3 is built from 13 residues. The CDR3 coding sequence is TGTGCCAGCAGTTACAGGACAGTCCACGAGCAGTACTTC. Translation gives CASSYRTVHEQYF.

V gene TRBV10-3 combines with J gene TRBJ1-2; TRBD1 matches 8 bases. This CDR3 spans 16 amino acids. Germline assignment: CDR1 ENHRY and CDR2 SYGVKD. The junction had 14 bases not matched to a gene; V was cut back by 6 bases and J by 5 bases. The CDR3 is CAIRKPVGQGDYGYTF. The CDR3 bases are TGTGCCATCAGAAAACCAGTCGGACAGGGAGATTATGGCTACACCTTC.

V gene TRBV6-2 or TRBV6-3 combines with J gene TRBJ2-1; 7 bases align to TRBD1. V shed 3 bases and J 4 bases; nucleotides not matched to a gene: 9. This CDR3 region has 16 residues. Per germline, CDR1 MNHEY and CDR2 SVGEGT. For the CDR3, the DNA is TGTGCCAGCAGTTATTATTGGACAGGACAATACAATGAGCAGTTCTTC. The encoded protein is CASSYYWTGQYNEQFF.

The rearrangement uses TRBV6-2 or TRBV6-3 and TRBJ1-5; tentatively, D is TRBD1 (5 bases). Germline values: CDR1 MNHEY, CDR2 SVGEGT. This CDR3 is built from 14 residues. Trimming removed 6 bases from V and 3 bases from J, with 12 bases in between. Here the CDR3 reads CASSQAQDNQPQHF. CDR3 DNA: TGTGCCAGCAGCCAGGCACAGGACAATCAGCCCCAGCATTTT.

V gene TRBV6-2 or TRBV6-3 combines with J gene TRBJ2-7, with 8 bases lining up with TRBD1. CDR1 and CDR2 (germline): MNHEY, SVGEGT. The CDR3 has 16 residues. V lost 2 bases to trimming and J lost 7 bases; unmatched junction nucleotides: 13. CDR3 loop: CASSYTPPWGQAEQYF. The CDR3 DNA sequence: TGTGCCAGCAGTTACACCCCCCCCTGGGGACAGGCGGAGCAGTACTTC.

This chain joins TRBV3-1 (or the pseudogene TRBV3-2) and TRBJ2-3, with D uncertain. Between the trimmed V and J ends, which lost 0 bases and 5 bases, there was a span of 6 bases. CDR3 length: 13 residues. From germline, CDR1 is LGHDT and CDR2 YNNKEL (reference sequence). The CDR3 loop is CASSQELRDTQYF. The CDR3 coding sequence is TGTGCCAGCAGCCAAGAACTTAGAGATACGCAGTATTTT.

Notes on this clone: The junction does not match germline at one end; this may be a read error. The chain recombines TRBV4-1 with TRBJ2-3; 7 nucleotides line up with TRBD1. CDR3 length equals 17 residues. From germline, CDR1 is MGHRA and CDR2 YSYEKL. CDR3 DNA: TGCGCCAGCAGTCAAGCCTCCTCAGGACAGGCGACAGATACGCAGTATTTT. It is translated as CASSQASSGQATDTQYF.

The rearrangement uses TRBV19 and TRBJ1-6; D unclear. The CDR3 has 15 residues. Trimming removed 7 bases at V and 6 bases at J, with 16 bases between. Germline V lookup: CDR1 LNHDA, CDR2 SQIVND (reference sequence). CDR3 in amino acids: CASTTAGGGNSPLHF. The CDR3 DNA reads TGTGCCAGTACCACAGCGGGTGGAGGTAATTCACCCCTCCACTTT. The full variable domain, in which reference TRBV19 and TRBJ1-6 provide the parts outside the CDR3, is DGGITQSPKYLFRKEGQNVTLSCEQNLNHDAMYWYRQDPGQGLRLIYYSQIVNDFQKGDIAEGYSVSREKKESFPLTVTSAQKNPTAFYLCASTTAGGGNSPLHFGNGTRLTVT.

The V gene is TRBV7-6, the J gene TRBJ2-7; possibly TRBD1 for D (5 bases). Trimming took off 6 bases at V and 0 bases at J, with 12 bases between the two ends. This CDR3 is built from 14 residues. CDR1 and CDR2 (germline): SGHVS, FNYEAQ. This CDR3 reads CASSTTGLSYEQYF. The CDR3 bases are TGTGCCAGCAGTACCACAGGCCTCTCCTACGAGCAGTACTTC.

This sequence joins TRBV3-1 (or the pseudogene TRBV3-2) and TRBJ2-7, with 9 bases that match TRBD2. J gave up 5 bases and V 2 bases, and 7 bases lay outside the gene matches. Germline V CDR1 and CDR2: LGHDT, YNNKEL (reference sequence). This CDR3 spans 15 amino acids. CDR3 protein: CASSQRPSGANEQYF. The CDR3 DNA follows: TGTGCCAGCAGCCAAAGGCCTAGCGGGGCGAACGAGCAGTACTTC.

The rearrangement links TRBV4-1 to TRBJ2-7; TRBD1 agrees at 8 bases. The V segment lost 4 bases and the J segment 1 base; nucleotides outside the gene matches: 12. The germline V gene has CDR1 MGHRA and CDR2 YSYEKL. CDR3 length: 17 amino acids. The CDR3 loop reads CASSPGQGLALSYEQYF. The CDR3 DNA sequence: TGCGCCAGCAGCCCCGGACAGGGCCTAGCGCTATCCTACGAGCAGTACTTC.

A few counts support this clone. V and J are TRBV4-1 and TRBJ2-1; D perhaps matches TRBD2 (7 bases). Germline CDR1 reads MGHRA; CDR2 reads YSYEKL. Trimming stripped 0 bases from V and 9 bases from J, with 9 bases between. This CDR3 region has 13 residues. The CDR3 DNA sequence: TGCGCCAGCAGCCAAGAAGGGGGGGGTGAGCAGTTCTTC. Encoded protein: CASSQEGGGEQFF.

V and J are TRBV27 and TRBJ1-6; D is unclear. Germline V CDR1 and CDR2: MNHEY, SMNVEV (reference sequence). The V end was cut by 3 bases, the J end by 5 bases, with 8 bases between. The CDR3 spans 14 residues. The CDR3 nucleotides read TGTGCCAGCAGTTTTCAAGAGCATAATTCACCCCTCCACTTT. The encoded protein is CASSFQEHNSPLHF.

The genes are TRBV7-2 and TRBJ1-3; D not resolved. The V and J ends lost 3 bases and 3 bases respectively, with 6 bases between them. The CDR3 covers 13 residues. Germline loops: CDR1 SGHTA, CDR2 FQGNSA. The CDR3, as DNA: TGTGCCAGCAGCTTTACAGATGGAAACACCATATATTTT. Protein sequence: CASSFTDGNTIYF. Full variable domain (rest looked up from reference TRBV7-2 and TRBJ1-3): GAGVSQSPSNKVTEKGKDVELRCDPISGHTALYWYRQSLGQGLEFLIYFQGNSAPDKSGLPSDRFSAERTGGSVSTLTIQRTQQEDSAVYLCASSFTDGNTIYFGEGSWLTVV.

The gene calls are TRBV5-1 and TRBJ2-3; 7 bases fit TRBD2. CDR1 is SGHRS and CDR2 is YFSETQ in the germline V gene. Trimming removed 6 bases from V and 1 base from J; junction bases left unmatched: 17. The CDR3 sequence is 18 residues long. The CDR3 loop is CASTQRGVGVMGTDTQYF. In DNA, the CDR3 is TGCGCCAGCACCCAACGGGGGGTCGGGGTAATGGGCACAGATACGCAGTATTTT.

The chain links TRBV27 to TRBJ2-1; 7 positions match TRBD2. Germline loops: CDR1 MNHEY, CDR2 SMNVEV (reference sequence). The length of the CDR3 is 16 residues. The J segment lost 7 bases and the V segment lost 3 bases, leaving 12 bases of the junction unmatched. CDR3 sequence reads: CASSLGWGGRVNEQFF. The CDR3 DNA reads TGTGCCAGCAGTTTGGGATGGGGGGGTAGGGTGAATGAGCAGTTCTTC.

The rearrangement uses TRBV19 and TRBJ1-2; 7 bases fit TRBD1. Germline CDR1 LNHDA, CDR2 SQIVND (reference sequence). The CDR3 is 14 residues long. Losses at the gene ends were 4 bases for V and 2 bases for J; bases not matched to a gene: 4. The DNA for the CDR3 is TGTGCCAGTAGTAACCCGACAGGGAACTATGGCTACACCTTC. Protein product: CASSNPTGNYGYTF.

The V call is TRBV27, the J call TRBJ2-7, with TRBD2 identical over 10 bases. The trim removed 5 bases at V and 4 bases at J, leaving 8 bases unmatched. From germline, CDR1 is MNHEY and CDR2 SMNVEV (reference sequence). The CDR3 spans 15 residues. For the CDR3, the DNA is TGTGCCAGCAGTATCCCGGGTAGCGGGAGGTACGAGCAGTACTTC. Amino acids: CASSIPGSGRYEQYF.

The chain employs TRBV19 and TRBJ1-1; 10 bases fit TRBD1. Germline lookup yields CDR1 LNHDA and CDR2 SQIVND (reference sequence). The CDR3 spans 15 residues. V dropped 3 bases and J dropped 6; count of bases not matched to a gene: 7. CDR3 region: CASSIGTGEGAEAFF. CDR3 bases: TGTGCCAGTAGTATTGGGACAGGGGAAGGGGCTGAAGCTTTCTTT.